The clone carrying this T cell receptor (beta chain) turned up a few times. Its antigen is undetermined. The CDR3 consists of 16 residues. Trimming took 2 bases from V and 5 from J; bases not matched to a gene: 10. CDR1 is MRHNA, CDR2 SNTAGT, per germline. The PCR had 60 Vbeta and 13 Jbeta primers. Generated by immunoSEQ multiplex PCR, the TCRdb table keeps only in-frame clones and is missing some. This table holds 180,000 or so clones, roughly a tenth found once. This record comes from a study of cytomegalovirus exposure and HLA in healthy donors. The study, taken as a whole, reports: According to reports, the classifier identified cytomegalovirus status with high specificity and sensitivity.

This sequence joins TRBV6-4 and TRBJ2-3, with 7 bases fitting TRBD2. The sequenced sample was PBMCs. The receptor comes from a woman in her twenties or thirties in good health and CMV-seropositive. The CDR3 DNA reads TGTGCCAGCAGTGACCCCCCTGGGCTAGCGGAAGATACGCAGTATTTT. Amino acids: CASSDPPGLAEDTQYF.